The clone carrying this TCR beta chain was recorded once. Its matching antigen is unknown. Looked up from germline, CDR1 is SEHNR and CDR2 is FQNEAQ (reference sequence). This CDR3 comprises 15 residues. J gave up 3 bases and V 5 bases, and 7 bases lay outside the gene matches. This sample was included in a study of graft-versus-host responses after intestinal transplantation. Study as a whole: Grafts that recipients had were multivisceral, liver-intestinal, or isolated intestinal transplants.

The assay was immunoSEQ multiplex PCR, and TCRdb's table has in-frame clones only and misses some. The sample carries over 100,000 clones, roughly 92% recorded once. The TCR originated in a human donor who was the organ donor for an intestinal transplant. This specimen was unstimulated CD4+ T cells sorted from spleen or lymph node cells, taken before transplant. V gene TRBV7-9 combines with J gene TRBJ2-1; TRBD2 agrees at 7 bases. The CDR3 loop is CASSLIRDYYNEQFF. The DNA of the CDR3 is TGTGCCAGCAGCCTAATCCGGGACTACTACAATGAGCAGTTCTTC.